This TCR beta chain was captured by sequencing in a study of STAT5B mutations in CD4+ large granular lymphocyte leukemia. Study outcomes and limitations: Without putative leukemic clones, patient CD4-sorted repertoires remained more clonal than healthy CD4+ repertoires. The CD4+ versus CD8+ T-LGLL clonality difference may reflect limited sample size. 8/27 top patient clones versus 2/35 control clones were TRBV06-family.

Regarding this clone: The antigen is not known.

Original processing methods: Productive clonotypes were detectable down to 2.59 x 10-5 frequency. Repertoires were generated with immunoSEQ multiplex PCR, while TCRdb's copy carries only in-frame clones and drops some. V and J calls and clone size are those listed in that table; D and trimming were worked out from the DNA. The sample yields about 28,000 clones, less than 85% seen once. Germline assignment: CDR1 SGHTA and CDR2 FQGNSA. CDR3 length: 15 amino acids. V dropped 4 bases and J dropped 3; count of bases not matched to a gene: 9. The clonotype originates from a human donor in good health. The sequencing input was CD4+ T cells from blood buffy coats. The chain couples TRBV7-2 to TRBJ2-7; 7 positions agree with TRBD1. The CDR3 DNA follows: TGTGCCAGCAGCTCACAACCGGGACAGATCTACGAGCAGTACTTC. Translating it yields CASSSQPGQIYEQYF.